Listed below are T cell receptor beta chains from one sample, sequenced in a study of T cells in Graves' hyperthyroidism and ophthalmopathy. TCRdb re-derived calls from the multiplex PCR reads in MiXCR, one entry per CDR3 protein. The sample lists under 750,000 distinct CDR3 sequences; roughly 20% were seen once. The sample consisted of blood. The source is a woman in her forties or fifties with Graves' hyperthyroidism that later progressed to Graves' ophthalmopathy. The CDR3 runs from the conserved cysteine through the conserved F or W. The order of the fields is D gene, V gene, clone size, J gene, CDR3 protein, CDR3 DNA. A D gene is named only where the DNA matches it firmly. Where a row states a size, it is once, few, many or the class of an expanded clone; other rows omit it.

d_call: .
v_call: TRBV6-2/TRBV6-3
clone_size: few
j_call: TRBJ1-5
cdr3_aa: CASSYNGRGGFNQPQHF
cdr3_nt: TGTGCCAGCAGTTACAATGGGAGGGGAGGTTTCAATCAGCCCCAGCATTTT

d_call: TRBD1
v_call: TRBV6-5
clone_size: many
j_call: TRBJ1-1
cdr3_aa: CASSWDRGSPEAFF
cdr3_nt: TGTGCCAGCAGTTGGGACAGGGGGAGCCCTGAAGCTTTCTTT

d_call: .
v_call: TRBV19
clone_size: few
j_call: TRBJ1-5
cdr3_aa: CASSITRARGGGNQPQHF
cdr3_nt: TGTGCCAGTAGTATAACCCGGGCCAGGGGAGGAGGCAATCAGCCCCAGCATTTT

d_call: TRBD1
v_call: TRBV7-6
clone_size: few
j_call: TRBJ1-1
cdr3_aa: CASSLAGGSVRTEAFF
cdr3_nt: TGTGCCAGCAGCTTAGCAGGGGGCTCAGTAAGGACTGAAGCTTTCTTT

d_call: TRBD1
v_call: TRBV27
clone_size: .
j_call: TRBJ1-6
cdr3_aa: CASSLAGGVLSDSPLHF
cdr3_nt: TGTGCCAGCAGTTTAGCAGGGGGCGTTTTATCTGATTCACCCCTCCACTTT

d_call: .
v_call: TRBV6-1
clone_size: few
j_call: TRBJ1-4
cdr3_aa: CASSEDGEKLFF
cdr3_nt: TGTGCCAGCAGTGAAGATGGTGAAAAACTGTTTTTT

d_call: .
v_call: TRBV7-9
clone_size: .
j_call: TRBJ1-1
cdr3_aa: CASSKGQSMNTEAFF
cdr3_nt: TGTGCCAGCAGCAAAGGACAGAGCATGAACACTGAAGCTTTCTTT

d_call: TRBD2
v_call: TRBV3-1
clone_size: many
j_call: TRBJ2-3
cdr3_aa: CASSRLAQDTQYF
cdr3_nt: TGTGCCAGCAGCCGACTAGCTCAGGATACGCAGTATTTT

d_call: .
v_call: TRBV9
clone_size: .
j_call: TRBJ1-2
cdr3_aa: CASSVGGTGTNYGYTF
cdr3_nt: TGTGCCAGCAGCGTTGGAGGGACGGGGACTAACTATGGCTACACCTTC

d_call: TRBD1
v_call: TRBV20-1
clone_size: many
j_call: TRBJ2-5
cdr3_aa: CSARDLGTGGTQYF
cdr3_nt: TGCAGTGCTAGAGACCTCGGGACAGGAGGGACCCAGTACTTC

d_call: .
v_call: TRBV12-3/TRBV12-4
clone_size: few
j_call: TRBJ1-2
cdr3_aa: CASSLYGGAPTSNYGYTF
cdr3_nt: TGTGCCAGCAGTTTATACGGCGGGGCCCCTACCTCTAACTATGGCTACACCTTC

d_call: TRBD1
v_call: TRBV6-1
clone_size: few
j_call: TRBJ2-5
cdr3_aa: CASSPWQGAVQETQYF
cdr3_nt: TGTGCCAGCAGCCCCTGGCAGGGGGCGGTCCAAGAGACCCAGTACTTC

d_call: TRBD1
v_call: TRBV6-1
clone_size: many
j_call: TRBJ1-2
cdr3_aa: CASRTGTGDGYTF
cdr3_nt: TGTGCCAGCAGGACCGGGACAGGGGATGGCTACACCTTC

d_call: .
v_call: TRBV5-1
clone_size: many
j_call: TRBJ2-7
cdr3_aa: CASPVMVHEQYF
cdr3_nt: TGCGCCAGCCCCGTTATGGTCCACGAGCAGTACTTC

d_call: .
v_call: TRBV7-3
clone_size: .
j_call: TRBJ2-1
cdr3_aa: CASSHIAWDNEQFF
cdr3_nt: TGTGCCAGCAGCCATATCGCCTGGGACAATGAGCAGTTCTTC

d_call: TRBD2
v_call: TRBV5-1
clone_size: .
j_call: TRBJ2-2
cdr3_aa: CTSSYLAGGPPGELFF
cdr3_nt: TGCACCAGCAGCTATCTAGCGGGGGGGCCCCCCGGGGAGCTGTTTTTT

d_call: .
v_call: TRBV3-1
clone_size: .
j_call: TRBJ2-7
cdr3_aa: CASSQEGARQYF
cdr3_nt: TGTGCCAGCAGCCAAGAGGGGGCTCGGCAGTACTTC

d_call: .
v_call: TRBV19
clone_size: few
j_call: TRBJ1-5
cdr3_aa: CASSPGASGNQPQHF
cdr3_nt: TGTGCCAGTAGTCCAGGCGCCTCGGGCAATCAGCCCCAGCATTTT

d_call: TRBD1
v_call: TRBV5-1
clone_size: many
j_call: TRBJ2-1
cdr3_aa: CASSKRRDRGNEQFF
cdr3_nt: TGCGCCAGCAGCAAACGCCGGGACAGGGGCAATGAGCAGTTCTTC

d_call: .
v_call: TRBV9
clone_size: few
j_call: TRBJ2-2
cdr3_aa: CASSGGVAQTTGELFF
cdr3_nt: TGTGCCAGCAGCGGAGGCGTAGCGCAAACAACCGGGGAGCTGTTTTTT

d_call: .
v_call: TRBV7-9
clone_size: many
j_call: TRBJ1-1
cdr3_aa: CASSLPLGTMNTEAFF
cdr3_nt: TGTGCCAGCAGCCTTCCCCTGGGAACCATGAACACTGAAGCTTTCTTT

d_call: TRBD1
v_call: TRBV19
clone_size: few
j_call: TRBJ1-5
cdr3_aa: CASRADREGYQPQHF
cdr3_nt: TGTGCCAGTAGAGCCGACAGGGAAGGTTATCAGCCCCAGCATTTT

d_call: .
v_call: TRBV28
clone_size: .
j_call: TRBJ2-3
cdr3_aa: CASTEGGDTQYF
cdr3_nt: TGTGCCAGCACCGAAGGGGGGGATACGCAGTATTTT

d_call: .
v_call: TRBV13
clone_size: few
j_call: TRBJ2-7
cdr3_aa: CASSQTGLSYEQYF
cdr3_nt: TGTGCCAGCAGCCAAACAGGATTATCGTACGAGCAGTACTTC

d_call: .
v_call: TRBV6-1
clone_size: .
j_call: TRBJ2-3
cdr3_aa: CASRDGPRRIDTQYF
cdr3_nt: TGTGCCAGCAGAGACGGACCTCGGAGAATAGATACGCAGTATTTT

d_call: .
v_call: TRBV7-9
clone_size: .
j_call: TRBJ2-3
cdr3_aa: CASSLGLGGSTDTQYF
cdr3_nt: TGTGCCAGCAGCTTGGGTCTTGGAGGGAGCACAGATACGCAGTATTTT

d_call: .
v_call: TRBV5-1
clone_size: .
j_call: TRBJ2-5
cdr3_aa: CASSPGWGPQETQYF
cdr3_nt: TGCGCCAGCAGCCCTGGTTGGGGTCCCCAAGAGACCCAGTACTTC

d_call: .
v_call: TRBV27
clone_size: .
j_call: TRBJ2-7
cdr3_aa: CASSPMGFYEQYF
cdr3_nt: TGTGCCAGCAGCCCGATGGGGTTTTACGAGCAGTACTTC

d_call: .
v_call: TRBV3-1
clone_size: many
j_call: TRBJ1-1
cdr3_aa: CASSQHRVWSGSAAFF
cdr3_nt: TGTGCCAGCAGCCAACATAGGGTGTGGAGCGGGTCGGCAGCTTTCTTT

d_call: .
v_call: TRBV12-3/TRBV12-4
clone_size: .
j_call: TRBJ1-2
cdr3_aa: CASSPTGGYTF
cdr3_nt: TGTGCCAGCAGCCCTACGGGGGGCTACACCTTC

d_call: .
v_call: TRBV4-1
clone_size: .
j_call: TRBJ2-2
cdr3_aa: CASSQVPTSGNTGELFF
cdr3_nt: TGCGCCAGCAGCCAAGTTCCGACAAGTGGCAACACCGGGGAGCTGTTTTTT

d_call: .
v_call: TRBV9
clone_size: .
j_call: TRBJ1-1
cdr3_aa: CASSVGPGRPEAFF
cdr3_nt: TGTGCCAGCAGCGTAGGACCAGGGAGACCTGAAGCTTTCTTT

d_call: .
v_call: TRBV2
clone_size: few
j_call: TRBJ2-2
cdr3_aa: CASSEYRATGELFF
cdr3_nt: TGTGCCAGCAGTGAATACCGGGCTACCGGGGAGCTGTTTTTT

d_call: .
v_call: TRBV2
clone_size: few
j_call: TRBJ1-3
cdr3_aa: CATRGGAPGGNTIYF
cdr3_nt: TGTGCCACCCGCGGTGGGGCGCCGGGTGGAAACACCATATATTTT

d_call: .
v_call: TRBV5-1
clone_size: many
j_call: TRBJ1-1
cdr3_aa: CASSWVSSPNTEAFF
cdr3_nt: TGCGCCAGCAGCTGGGTATCCTCCCCGAACACTGAAGCTTTCTTT

d_call: TRBD1
v_call: TRBV5-1
clone_size: many
j_call: TRBJ2-5
cdr3_aa: CASSSPGQERETQYF
cdr3_nt: TGCGCCAGCAGCTCACCGGGACAGGAGCGGGAGACCCAGTACTTC

d_call: .
v_call: TRBV2
clone_size: many
j_call: TRBJ2-7
cdr3_aa: CAMGTSAYEQYF
cdr3_nt: TGTGCCATGGGTACCAGCGCCTACGAGCAGTACTTC

d_call: .
v_call: TRBV12-3/TRBV12-4
clone_size: .
j_call: TRBJ1-6
cdr3_aa: CASSVGRSPLHF
cdr3_nt: TGTGCCAGCAGTGTCGGACGTTCACCCCTCCACTTT

d_call: TRBD2
v_call: TRBV2
clone_size: few
j_call: TRBJ2-5
cdr3_aa: CASSRLAGDQETQYF
cdr3_nt: TGTGCCAGCAGCAGACTAGCGGGGGACCAAGAGACCCAGTACTTC

d_call: .
v_call: TRBV7-2
clone_size: few
j_call: TRBJ2-5
cdr3_aa: CASSSQPAKYQETQYF
cdr3_nt: TGTGCCAGCAGCTCCCAACCGGCTAAGTACCAAGAGACCCAGTACTTC

d_call: .
v_call: TRBV4-2
clone_size: .
j_call: TRBJ1-3
cdr3_aa: CASSQDGSRATIYF
cdr3_nt: TGTGCCAGCAGCCAAGATGGGTCCCGAGCCACCATATATTTT

d_call: TRBD1
v_call: TRBV18
clone_size: many
j_call: TRBJ1-2
cdr3_aa: CASQPGQRNYGYTF
cdr3_nt: TGTGCCAGCCAACCGGGACAGCGTAACTATGGCTACACCTTC

d_call: TRBD1
v_call: TRBV11-2
clone_size: many
j_call: TRBJ1-2
cdr3_aa: CASSMGQGLVGYTF
cdr3_nt: TGTGCCAGCAGCATGGGACAGGGACTTGTTGGCTACACCTTC

d_call: TRBD2
v_call: TRBV6-1
clone_size: .
j_call: TRBJ2-1
cdr3_aa: CASSLSGDASNEQFF
cdr3_nt: TGTGCCAGCAGCCTTAGCGGGGACGCCTCCAATGAGCAGTTCTTC

d_call: .
v_call: TRBV5-5
clone_size: few
j_call: TRBJ1-4
cdr3_aa: CASSLGQFNEKLFF
cdr3_nt: TGTGCCAGCAGCTTGGGGCAGTTTAATGAAAAACTGTTTTTT

d_call: TRBD1
v_call: TRBV29-1
clone_size: .
j_call: TRBJ2-7
cdr3_aa: CSVVGWWSPGTGNIYEQYF
cdr3_nt: TGCAGCGTTGTTGGATGGTGGAGCCCCGGGACAGGGAATATCTACGAGCAGTACTTC

d_call: TRBD2
v_call: TRBV20-1
clone_size: many
j_call: TRBJ2-3
cdr3_aa: CSATGTTRGTQYF
cdr3_nt: TGCAGTGCCACCGGGACTACCCGGGGTACGCAGTATTTT